One sample yielded the 19 T cell receptor beta chains listed below, sequenced in a study of blood T cell repertoires in COVID-19 (dated by TCRdb to the early 2020s). The library was produced with the immunoSEQ multiplex PCR assay. This immuneACCESS table, as held by TCRdb, lists in-frame sequences with V and J called but not all clones. Of the missing ones, under half trace to an unresolved V gene in checked studies; the others have no known cause. Here the sample has about 110,000 clones; 75% to 85% occur a single time. 15% to 20% of the sample goes to the ten largest clones. Sequencing was performed on peripheral blood. All receptors derive from a woman in her fifties or sixties with acute or convalescent COVID-19.

The genes are TRBV27 and TRBJ1-1, with 7 bases lining up with TRBD1. This CDR3 is 17 amino acids long. Per germline, CDR1 MNHEY and CDR2 SMNVEV (reference sequence). Trimming cost V 2 bases and J 3 bases; bases outside gene matches: 12. The CDR3: CASSLRSGGRYDTEAFF. The CDR3 DNA reads as TGTGCCAGCAGTTTAAGGTCAGGGGGTCGGTACGACACTGAAGCTTTCTTT.

The V call is TRBV4-1, the J call TRBJ1-1; D is unclear. This CDR3 has 13 amino acids. V was pared by 4 bases and J by 1 base, with 7 bases between. Germline V lookup: CDR1 MGHRA, CDR2 YSYEKL. CDR3: CASSPDGNTEAFF. DNA of the CDR3: TGCGCCAGCAGCCCAGACGGGAACACTGAAGCTTTCTTT.

This clone showed up just once. This chain uses TRBV6-2 or TRBV6-3 with TRBJ1-4; 11 nucleotides align to TRBD1. This CDR3 has 16 residues. CDR1 and CDR2 from the germline V gene are MNHEY and SVGEGT. The ends lost 5 bases at V and 5 bases at J; junction bases unmatched: 7. The CDR3 reads CASSPPRDRGNEKLFF. DNA for the CDR3: TGTGCCAGCAGTCCCCCCAGGGACAGGGGGAATGAAAAACTGTTTTTT.

V usage is TRBV9 and J usage is TRBJ2-1, with 9 bases lining up with TRBD2. The V segment lost 3 bases and the J segment 7 bases; nucleotides outside the gene matches: 5. There are 14 residues in the CDR3. Germline assignment: CDR1 SGDLS and CDR2 YYNGEE. The CDR3, as DNA: TGTGCCAGCAGCGGCGGGGGGGTTTCAAATGAGCAGTTCTTC. It specifies CASSGGGVSNEQFF.

The genes are TRBV28 and TRBJ2-7, with D maybe TRBD1 (7 bases). The V end lost 2 bases, the J end lost 2 bases, and 19 bases lay between the germline ends. Germline-derived CDR1 and CDR2 are MDHEN and SYDVKM. The CDR3 totals 17 residues. The CDR3 is CASSLGGGGPWTYEQYF. DNA for the CDR3: TGTGCCAGCAGTTTAGGAGGGGGCGGGCCTTGGACCTACGAGCAGTACTTC.

This chain connects TRBV24-1 to TRBJ2-5, with 7 bases aligning to TRBD1. Germline assignment: CDR1 KGHDR and CDR2 SFDVKD. This CDR3 is 16 amino acids long. The junction had 8 bases not matched to a gene; V was cut back by 3 bases and J by 2 bases. The CDR3 sequence: CATSDTRDSQQETQYF. Written as DNA, the CDR3 is TGTGCCACCAGTGATACCCGGGACAGCCAACAAGAGACCCAGTACTTC.

The V call is TRBV12-3 or TRBV12-4, the J call TRBJ1-4; the D is unclear. This CDR3 contains 12 residues. The ends were cut back, 5 bases at V and 8 bases at J, with 9 bases in the middle. The CDR3 region has the DNA TGTGCCAGCAGTACCACTTTCGAAAAACTGTTTTTT. Encoded protein: CASSTTFEKLFF.

J is TRBJ2-7 and V is TRBV28; D gene unclear. V shed 7 bases and J shed 0 bases, with 13 bases lying between them. There are 14 residues in the CDR3. The germline CDR1 and CDR2 sequences are MDHEN and SYDVKM. This chain's CDR3 is CASIESRSSYEQYF. DNA of the CDR3: TGTGCCAGCATTGAAAGCCGGAGCTCCTACGAGCAGTACTTC.

Turning to this clone: The sample contains more than one DNA sequence encoding this CDR3. This chain links TRBV14 with TRBJ1-1; D may be TRBD1 (5 bases). The length of the CDR3 is 13 residues. Germline lookup yields CDR1 SGHDN and CDR2 FVKESK. V was trimmed by 2 bases and J by 4 bases, leaving 8 bases between them. CDR3 residues: CASSQQGFTEAFF. CDR3 nucleotide sequence: TGTGCCAGCAGCCAACAGGGTTTCACTGAAGCTTTCTTT.

The chain uses TRBV24-1 and TRBJ1-2; D is ambiguous. This CDR3 is 11 amino acids long. CDR1 and CDR2 from the germline V gene are KGHDR and SFDVKD. The ends were cut back, 0 bases at V and 7 bases at J, with 2 bases in the middle. CDR3 bases: TGTGCCACCAGTGATTTGCTTGGCTACACCTTC. Its translation is CATSDLLGYTF.

The chain has TRBV19 and TRBJ2-1, with TRBD2 matching over 10 bases. Trimming took 5 bases from V and 9 from J; bases not matched to a gene: 4. This CDR3 spans 13 amino acids. Germline V gene lookup returns CDR1 LNHDA and CDR2 SQIVND (reference sequence). Here the CDR3 DNA reads TGTGCCAGTAGTGTTGGACTAGCGGCTGAGCAGTTCTTC. Encoded protein: CASSVGLAAEQFF.

This clone has more than one count but fewer than ten. DNA of the CDR3: TGTGCCAGCTCACCACCGGGCCGGTTGAACACTGAAGCTTTCTTT. Residues: CASSPPGRLNTEAFF. V usage is TRBV18 and J usage is TRBJ1-1, with D hard to call. V gave up 0 bases and J gave up 0 bases, with 8 bases separating them. Germline CDR1 is KGHSH and CDR2 is LQKENI. The CDR3 length is 15 residues.

V and J are TRBV10-3 and TRBJ2-5; 10 bases agree with TRBD1. Germline CDR1 ENHRY, CDR2 SYGVKD. This CDR3 is built from 15 residues. V lost 4 bases, J lost 5 bases, and 7 bases stayed unmatched. CDR3 protein: CAISGEGTGEETQYF. The CDR3 region has the DNA TGTGCCATCAGTGGTGAGGGGACAGGGGAGGAGACCCAGTACTTC.

V gene TRBV3-1 (or the pseudogene TRBV3-2) combines with J gene TRBJ1-5, with 7 bases lining up with TRBD1. The CDR3 covers 16 residues. Germline CDR1 reads LGHDT; CDR2 reads YNNKEL (reference sequence). Trimming removed 4 bases from V and 0 bases from J; junction bases left unmatched: 6. The CDR3 sequence: CASSPGQPYSNQPQHF. CDR3 bases: TGTGCCAGCAGCCCGGGACAGCCCTATAGCAATCAGCCCCAGCATTTT.

This clone was seen ten or more times. The gene calls are TRBV11-3 and TRBJ2-1; weak D call: TRBD2 (6 bases). The CDR3 consists of 14 residues. Trimming pared 6 bases from V and 0 bases from J, leaving 9 bases between. Looked up from germline, CDR1 is SGHNT and CDR2 is YENEEA. CDR3: CASSWDSSYNEQFF. In DNA, the CDR3 is TGTGCCAGCAGTTGGGACTCCTCCTACAATGAGCAGTTCTTC.

The CDR3: CASSPRLQDGEKLFF. DNA for the CDR3: TGTGCCAGCAGCCCGCGGCTACAGGACGGTGAAAAACTGTTTTTT. V is TRBV7-2 and J is TRBJ1-4; the D gene is possibly TRBD1 (5 bases). Trimming removed 5 bases from V and 7 bases from J, with 17 bases in between. This CDR3 is 15 amino acids long. Germline lookup yields CDR1 SGHTA and CDR2 FQGNSA. Variable domain in full (rest from reference TRBV7-2 and TRBJ1-4): GAGVSQSPSNKVTEKGKDVELRCDPISGHTALYWYRQSLGQGLEFLIYFQGNSAPDKSGLPSDRFSAERTGGSVSTLTIQRTQQEDSAVYLCASSPRLQDGEKLFFGSGTQLSVL.

The chain couples TRBV2 to TRBJ2-5; no firm D call. CDR3 length: 14 residues. The germline gives CDR1 SNHLY, CDR2 FYNNEI. The V end lost 2 bases, the J end lost 7 bases, and 14 bases lay between the germline ends. The CDR3 loop reads CASSESVGWMTQYF. Here the CDR3 DNA reads TGTGCCAGCAGTGAAAGCGTTGGTTGGATGACCCAGTACTTC.

This clone appeared once. The chain recombines TRBV6-5 with TRBJ1-2, with 9 bases lining up with TRBD1. The CDR3 contains 13 residues. Germline CDR1 reads MNHEY; CDR2 reads SVGAGI. J was trimmed by 5 bases and V by 10 bases; bases with no gene match: 8. CDR3: CAIRDRARYGYTF. The CDR3 DNA reads as TGTGCCATTCGGGACAGGGCGCGATATGGCTACACCTTC.

The chain carries TRBV7-2 and TRBJ2-2; D is undetermined. V lost 5 bases and J lost 7, with 17 bases in between. Germline lookup yields CDR1 SGHTA and CDR2 FQGNSA. This CDR3 spans 15 amino acids. The CDR3 protein is CASSLLVGLGGELFF. The CDR3 DNA follows: TGTGCCAGCAGCCTTCTCGTCGGGTTGGGCGGGGAGCTGTTTTTT. Variable domain in full (rest from reference TRBV7-2 and TRBJ2-2): GAGVSQSPSNKVTEKGKDVELRCDPISGHTALYWYRQSLGQGLEFLIYFQGNSAPDKSGLPSDRFSAERTGGSVSTLTIQRTQQEDSAVYLCASSLLVGLGGELFFGEGSRLTVL.